This entry is about one TCR beta chain. Its antigen is still unknown. This sample is part of a study of early T cells in non-severe SARS-CoV-2 infection. Study conclusions and caveats: Matching against VDJdb likely underestimated virus-specific expansions, favoring anti-spike CD8.

A single record per CDR3 protein comes from TCRdb applying MiXCR to the 5' RACE reads. The sample yields about 90,000 distinct CDR3 sequences, 13% to 15% seen once. Specimen: whole blood. The clonotype originates from an adult who was a healthcare worker with PCR-confirmed SARS-CoV-2 infection or an uninfected control (not recorded which).

This CDR3 reads CASSPSQQETQYF. The CDR3 DNA follows: TGTGCCAGCAGTCCCTCGCAGCAGGAGACCCAGTACTTC. This chain joins TRBV7-6 and TRBJ2-5, with D unresolved. V lost 6 bases, J lost 5 bases, and 13 bases lay in between. In germline, CDR1 is SGHVS, CDR2 FNYEAQ. CDR3 length: 13 residues.